The clone carrying this T cell receptor beta chain was seen a handful of times. The antigen is unknown. Every participating donor gave one draw, a heparinised blood sample averaging about 120 mL. A CD45RO/CCR7/CD25/CD127/CD95/CD27 panel sorted naive, central memory, regulatory and stem cell-like memory CD4+ cells. The data stem from a study of beta chain features in type 1 diabetes. Every isolated RNA sample was fully reverse transcribed, so sequencing captured expressed TCRB transcripts. Method: immunoSEQ multiplex PCR; TCRdb's copy keeps in-frame clones and lacks some. The data hold approximately 260,000 clones, with around 21% observed a single time. Study-level findings and limits: Shortening of TCRB CDR3s, moderate but significant, appeared in all four CD4+ subsets of Type 1 diabetes patients.

Germline V CDR1 and CDR2: MGHRA, YSYEKL. This CDR3 has 16 residues. Between the trimmed V and J ends, which lost 0 bases and 7 bases, there was a span of 18 bases. The TCR originated in a woman aged 40 to 49 with type 1 diabetes. Source material: naive CD4+ T cells from blood. The rearrangement links TRBV4-1 to TRBJ1-1; no reliable D call. The CDR3, as DNA: TGCGCCAGCAGCCAAGAGCCCCCGCCAGGTAACCTTGAAGCTTTCTTT. Its translation is CASSQEPPPGNLEAFF.